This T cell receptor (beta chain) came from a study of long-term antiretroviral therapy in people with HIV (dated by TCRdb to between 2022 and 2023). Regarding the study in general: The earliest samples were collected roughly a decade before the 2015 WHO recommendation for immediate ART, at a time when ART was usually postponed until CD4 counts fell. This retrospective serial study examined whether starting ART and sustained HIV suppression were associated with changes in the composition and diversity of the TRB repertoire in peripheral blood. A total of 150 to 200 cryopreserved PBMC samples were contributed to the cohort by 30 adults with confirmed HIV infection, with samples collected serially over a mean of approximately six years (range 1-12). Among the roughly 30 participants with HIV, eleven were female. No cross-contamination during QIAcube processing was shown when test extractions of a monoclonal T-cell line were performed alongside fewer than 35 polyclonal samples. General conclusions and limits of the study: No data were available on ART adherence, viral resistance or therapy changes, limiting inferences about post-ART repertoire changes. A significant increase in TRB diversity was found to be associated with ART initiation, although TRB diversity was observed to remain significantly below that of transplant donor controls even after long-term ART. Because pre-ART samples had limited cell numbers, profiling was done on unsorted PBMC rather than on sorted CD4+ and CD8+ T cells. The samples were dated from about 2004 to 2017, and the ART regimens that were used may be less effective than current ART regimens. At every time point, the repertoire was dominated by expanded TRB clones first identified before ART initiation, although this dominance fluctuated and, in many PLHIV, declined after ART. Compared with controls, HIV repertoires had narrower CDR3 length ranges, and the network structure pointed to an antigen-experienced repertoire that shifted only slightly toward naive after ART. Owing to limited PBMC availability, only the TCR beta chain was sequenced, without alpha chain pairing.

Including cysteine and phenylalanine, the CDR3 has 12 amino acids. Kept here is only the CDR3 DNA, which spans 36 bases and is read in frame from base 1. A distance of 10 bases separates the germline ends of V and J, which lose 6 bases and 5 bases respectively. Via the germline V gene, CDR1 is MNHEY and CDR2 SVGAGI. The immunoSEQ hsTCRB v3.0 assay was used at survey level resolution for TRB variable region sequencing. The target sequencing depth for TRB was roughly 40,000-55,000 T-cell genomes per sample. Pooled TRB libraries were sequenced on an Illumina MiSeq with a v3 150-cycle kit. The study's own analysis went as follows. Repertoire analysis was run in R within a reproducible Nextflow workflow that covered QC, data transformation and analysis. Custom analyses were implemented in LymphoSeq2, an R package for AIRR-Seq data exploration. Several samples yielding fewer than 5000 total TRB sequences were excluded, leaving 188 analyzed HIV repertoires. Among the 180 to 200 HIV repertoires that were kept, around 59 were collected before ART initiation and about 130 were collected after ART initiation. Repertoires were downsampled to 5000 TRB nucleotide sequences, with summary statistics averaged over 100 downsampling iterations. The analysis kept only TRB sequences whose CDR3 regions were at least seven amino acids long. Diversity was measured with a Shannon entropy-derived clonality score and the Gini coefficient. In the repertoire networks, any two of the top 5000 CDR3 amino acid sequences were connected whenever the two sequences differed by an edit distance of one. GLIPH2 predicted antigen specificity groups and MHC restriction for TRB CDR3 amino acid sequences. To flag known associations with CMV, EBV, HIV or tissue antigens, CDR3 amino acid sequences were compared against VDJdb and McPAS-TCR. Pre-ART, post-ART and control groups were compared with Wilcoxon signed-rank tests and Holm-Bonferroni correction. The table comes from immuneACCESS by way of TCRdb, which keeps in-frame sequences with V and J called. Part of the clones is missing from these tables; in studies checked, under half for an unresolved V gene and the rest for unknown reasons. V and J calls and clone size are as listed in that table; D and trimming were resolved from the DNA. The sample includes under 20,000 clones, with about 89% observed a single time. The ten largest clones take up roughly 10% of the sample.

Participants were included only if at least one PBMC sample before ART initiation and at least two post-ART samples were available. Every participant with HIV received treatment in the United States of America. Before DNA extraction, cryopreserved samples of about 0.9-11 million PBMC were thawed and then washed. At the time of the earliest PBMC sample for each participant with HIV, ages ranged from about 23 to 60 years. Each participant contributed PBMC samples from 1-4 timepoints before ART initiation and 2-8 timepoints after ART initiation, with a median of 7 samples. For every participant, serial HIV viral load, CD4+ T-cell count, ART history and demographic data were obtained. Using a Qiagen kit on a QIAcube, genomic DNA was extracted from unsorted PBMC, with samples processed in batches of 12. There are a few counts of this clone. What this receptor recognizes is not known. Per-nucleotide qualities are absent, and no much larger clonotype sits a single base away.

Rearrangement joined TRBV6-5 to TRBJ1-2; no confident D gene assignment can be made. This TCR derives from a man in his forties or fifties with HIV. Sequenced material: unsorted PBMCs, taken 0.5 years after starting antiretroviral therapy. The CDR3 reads CASRAELYGYTF. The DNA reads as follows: TGTGCCAGCAGGGCAGAGCTATATGGCTACACCTTC.